The clone carrying this T cell receptor beta chain was seen many times. The CDR3 sequence is 16 residues long. The J segment lost 6 bases and the V segment lost 4 bases, leaving 11 bases of the junction unmatched. Germline assignment: CDR1 SGHRS and CDR2 YFSETQ. The record originates from a study of blood T cells in healthy people across ages. Then a second PCR, running roughly 7 to 11 cycles, was carried out with a sample-barcoded 5' primer and a J-beta primer mix. Every cDNA molecule carried a tag from a template-switch adaptor bearing 12 random nucleotides. TCRdb processed the 5' RACE reads anew with MiXCR; each CDR3 protein has one entry. Of hundreds of thousands of distinct CDR3 sequences detected, about 50% appear once; the ten largest clones hold around an eighth.

Source material: blood. The clonotype comes from a woman of 80 years or more in good health. This chain links TRBV5-1 with TRBJ2-3; 10 positions agree with TRBD1. CDR3 nucleotide sequence: TGCGCCAGCAGCACACTCTGGGACAGGGGACCGGATACGCAGTATTTT. Its translation is CASSTLWDRGPDTQYF.